This T cell receptor beta chain was recorded in a study of T-cell reconstitution after alpha-beta-depleted transplantation in children. V lost 5 bases, J lost 1 base, and 21 bases lay in between. The germline V gene has CDR1 MNHEY and CDR2 SMNVEV (reference sequence). CDR3 length: 17 amino acids. This clonotype was seen only a few times. TCRbeta library preparation incorporated unique molecular identifiers. Each CDR3 protein is one row after TCRdb ran MiXCR on the PCR reads. The sample lists about 270,000 distinct CDR3 sequences, roughly 9.5% occurring once. This chain joins TRBV27 and TRBJ2-7; possible D gene TRBD2, 6 bases. Sample: PBMCs from the stem cell graft donor, taken from the stem cell graft. The receptor was isolated from a human donor who donated a stem cell graft to a child with SCID. DNA for the CDR3: TGTGCCAGCAGTCGGACGGGTGGGACTGGAGGATCCTACGAGCAGTACTTC. Its translation: CASSRTGGTGGSYEQYF.